One sample yielded the 28 T cell receptor beta chains listed below, sequenced in a study of T cell changes during pregnancy in multiple sclerosis. Clones were read by immunoSEQ multiplex PCR, and TCRdb kept only the in-frame ones, dropping some. The sample shows approximately 50,000 clones, 90% of them seen only once. Sample: peripheral blood, taken in the third trimester of pregnancy. Receptors originate from a female donor in good health, enrolled as a control in a pregnancy study.

The V gene is TRBV7-9, the J gene TRBJ1-4; D unclear. Germline V gene lookup returns CDR1 SEHNR and CDR2 FQNEAQ (reference sequence). This CDR3 is built from 13 residues. V was pared by 7 bases and J by 8 bases, with 14 bases between. Here the CDR3 DNA reads TGTGCCAGCACCAGAGGAACGGGGGAAAAACTGTTTTTT. Translation gives CASTRGTGEKLFF.

The CDR3 spells CASSVGGGWGQPQHF. CDR3 coding DNA: TGTGCCAGCAGCGTAGGGGGCGGCTGGGGTCAGCCCCAGCATTTT. The J gene is TRBJ1-5, the V gene TRBV5-4, with 7 bases lining up with TRBD1. Germline V gives CDR1 SGHNT, CDR2 YYREEE (reference sequence). The CDR3 length is 15 residues. The V gene end was trimmed by 4 bases and the J gene end by 6 bases; junction bases not matched to a gene: 10.

This chain links TRBV27 with TRBJ2-3; 7 positions agree with TRBD1. The length of the CDR3 is 16 residues. With 5 bases clipped from V and 3 bases from J, the junction kept 11 bases outside the gene matches. The germline gives CDR1 MNHEY, CDR2 SMNVEV (reference sequence). The CDR3 DNA reads TGTGCCAGCAGTCCCCCGACAGGGAGTTGGACAGATACGCAGTATTTT. Protein sequence: CASSPPTGSWTDTQYF.

V gene TRBV27 combines with J gene TRBJ2-7; 11 bases align to TRBD1. The ends lost 5 bases at V and 2 bases at J; junction bases unmatched: 2. Germline V gene sequence: CDR1 MNHEY, CDR2 SMNVEV (reference sequence). The CDR3 runs 14 residues. DNA for the CDR3: TGTGCCAGCAGTCGGACAGGGGGCACCTACGAGCAGTACTTC. Its translation is CASSRTGGTYEQYF.

This clone appeared a single time. This chain joins TRBV7-2 and TRBJ1-1; perhaps TRBD1 as D (6 bases). V gave up 0 bases and J gave up 1 base, with 15 bases separating them. The germline CDR1 and CDR2 sequences are SGHTA and FQGNSA. The CDR3 is made up of 17 amino acids. The CDR3 sequence: CASSLAILGTQNTEAFF. Written as DNA, the CDR3 is TGTGCCAGCAGCTTAGCGATCCTCGGGACACAGAACACTGAAGCTTTCTTT.

The genes are TRBV7-9 and TRBJ2-5; D is uncertain. Trimming shortened V by 0 bases and J by 7 bases, and 6 bases separated the two germline ends. The CDR3 has 12 residues. Germline CDR1 SEHNR, CDR2 FQNEAQ (reference sequence). The CDR3: CASSLALGTQYF. CDR3 DNA sequence: TGTGCCAGCAGCTTAGCACTCGGGACCCAGTACTTC.

The chain employs TRBV10-3 and TRBJ1-1, with D possibly matching TRBD1 (5 bases). The V and J ends lost 4 bases and 1 base respectively, with 7 bases between them. Germline-derived CDR1 and CDR2 are ENHRY and SYGVKD. The CDR3 is 13 residues long. CDR3 coding DNA: TGTGCCATCAGTGTTGACAGGAACACTGAAGCTTTCTTT. Its translation: CAISVDRNTEAFF.

The V gene is TRBV27, the J gene TRBJ2-7; the match to TRBD2 covers 12 bases. V shed 6 bases, J shed 3 bases, and the junction held 6 bases outside the gene matches. This CDR3 has 15 amino acids. CDR1 is MNHEY and CDR2 is SMNVEV in the germline V gene (reference sequence). CDR3 loop: CASSRGLAGLYEQYF. CDR3 DNA sequence: TGTGCCAGCAGCCGAGGACTAGCGGGACTCTACGAGCAGTACTTC.

The rearrangement uses TRBV27 and TRBJ2-3; D possibly corresponds to TRBD2 (6 bases). This CDR3 has 13 amino acids. Germline V gene lookup returns CDR1 MNHEY and CDR2 SMNVEV (reference sequence). V was shortened by 2 bases and J by 4 bases, with 7 bases between the two germline ends. CDR3: CASSLTSSDTQYF. DNA of the CDR3: TGTGCCAGCAGTTTAACTAGCTCAGATACGCAGTATTTT.

V usage is TRBV13 and J usage is TRBJ2-3; 9 bases are a match to TRBD2. This CDR3 is 15 amino acids long. The ends lost 3 bases at V and 5 bases at J; junction bases unmatched: 6. Germline V gene sequence: CDR1 PRHDT, CDR2 FYEKMQ (reference sequence). The CDR3 here is CASSLRTSAGDTQYF. DNA for the CDR3: TGTGCCAGCAGCTTGCGGACTAGCGCCGGAGATACGCAGTATTTT.

The chain employs TRBV30 and TRBJ1-5, with TRBD1 matching 7 bases. The CDR3 is 13 residues long. Germline CDR1 reads GTSNPN; CDR2 reads SVGIG (reference sequence). The V gene end was trimmed by 4 bases and the J gene end by 2 bases; junction bases not matched to a gene: 2. DNA of the CDR3: TGTGCCTGGACAGGGGGAGGCAATCAGCCCCAGCATTTT. This encodes CAWTGGGNQPQHF.

In this sample, this clone turned up once. Distinct nucleotide sequences in the sample also encode this CDR3. The chain recombines TRBV6-5 with TRBJ1-2, with TRBD1 as a possible D gene (5 bases). The CDR3 sequence is 12 residues long. Germline lookup yields CDR1 MNHEY and CDR2 SVGAGI. V lost 6 bases and J lost 7, with 12 bases in between. The CDR3 coding sequence is TGTGCCAGCAGCTCTACGGGGGGTGGCTACACCTTC. Its translation: CASSSTGGGYTF.

The chain uses TRBV5-5 and TRBJ2-1; 10 nucleotides match TRBD2. The ends lost 0 bases at V and 2 bases at J; junction bases unmatched: 2. Germline V CDR1 and CDR2: SGHKS, YYEKEE (reference sequence). The CDR3 runs to 16 residues. CDR3 residues: CASSLGSGRAYNEQFF. Here the CDR3 DNA reads TGTGCCAGCAGCTTGGGGAGCGGGAGGGCCTACAATGAGCAGTTCTTC.

This chain links TRBV28 with TRBJ2-5; TRBD1 might be the D (6 bases). Germline V gene lookup returns CDR1 MDHEN and CDR2 SYDVKM. Deletions cut 10 bases from V and 7 bases from J, with 10 bases between. The CDR3 is 10 amino acids. The CDR3 sequence: CATLGGTQYF. The CDR3, as DNA: TGTGCCACCCTAGGGGGGACCCAGTACTTC.

The chain links TRBV19 to TRBJ2-7, with D uncertain. V was cut by 0 bases and J by 2 bases, with 14 bases left in between. The CDR3 runs to 16 residues. The germline CDR1 and CDR2 sequences are LNHDA and SQIVND (reference sequence). For the CDR3, the DNA is TGTGCCAGTAGTATAGATAGTGCAATTGGTACCTACGAGCAGTACTTC. This translates into CASSIDSAIGTYEQYF.

This chain uses TRBV19 with TRBJ2-3; no clear D gene. V was pared by 2 bases and J by 2 bases, with 5 bases between. Germline lookup yields CDR1 LNHDA and CDR2 SQIVND (reference sequence). The CDR3 contains 13 residues. The CDR3 spells CASSISLTDTQYF. The CDR3 DNA reads as TGTGCCAGTAGTATAAGCCTCACAGATACGCAGTATTTT. Full variable domain (outside the CDR3, taken from reference TRBV19 and TRBJ2-3): DGGITQSPKYLFRKEGQNVTLSCEQNLNHDAMYWYRQDPGQGLRLIYYSQIVNDFQKGDIAEGYSVSREKKESFPLTVTSAQKNPTAFYLCASSISLTDTQYFGPGTRLTVL.

In the case of this clone: Other nucleotide sequences from this sample produce the same CDR3. This chain links TRBV7-2 with TRBJ1-5, with D hard to call. V lost 2 bases and J lost 7, with 9 bases in between. Germline CDR1 and CDR2: SGHTA and FQGNSA. The CDR3 spans 13 residues. The DNA for the CDR3 is TGTGCCAGCAGCTTAAGAGGGAACCAGCCCCAGCATTTT. It is translated as CASSLRGNQPQHF.

This chain links TRBV21-1 with TRBJ1-2; the D segment call TRBD1 is taken from the table without a DNA check. TRBV21-1 is reported as a pseudogene. The CDR3 consists of 16 residues. CDR3 nucleotides: TGTGCCAGCAGCACCCTCCCCCGGGACAGGCTTGGCGGCTACACCTTC. This translates into CASSTLPRDRLGGYTF.

The rearrangement joins TRBV5-4 to TRBJ2-7; TRBD1 is a possible D gene (7 bases). Trimming left V 1 base short and J 4 bases short, with 12 bases between. The CDR3 extends over 14 amino acids. Germline CDR1 reads SGHNT; CDR2 reads YYREEE (reference sequence). The CDR3 region has the DNA TGTGCCAGCAGCTTGCGGGCGGGACAGTACGAGCAGTACTTC. Amino acid sequence: CASSLRAGQYEQYF.

This CDR3 reads CSATQGYEQYF. The CDR3 DNA reads as TGCAGTGCTACCCAGGGCTACGAGCAGTACTTC. The chain recombines TRBV20-1 with TRBJ2-7; D may be TRBD1 (5 bases). Deletions cut 4 bases from V and 3 bases from J, with 7 bases between. The CDR3 sequence is 11 residues long. CDR1 is DFQATT, CDR2 SNEGSKA, per germline (reference sequence).

This chain joins TRBV25-1 and TRBJ2-7; perhaps TRBD2 as D (7 bases). The V and J ends lost 3 bases and 12 bases respectively, with 15 bases between them. The CDR3 is 12 amino acids. Germline V gene sequence: CDR1 MGHDK, CDR2 SYGVNS. The CDR3 nucleotides are TGTGCCAGCAGTGATGGAGGTGCGGGGGCGTACTTC. This translates into CASSDGGAGAYF.

This clone has only a few counts. The chain recombines TRBV19 with TRBJ1-1; tentative D call: TRBD1 (6 bases). Looked up from germline, CDR1 is LNHDA and CDR2 is SQIVND (reference sequence). V lost 11 bases and J 0 bases, leaving 16 bases between the germline ends. This CDR3 region has 14 residues. CDR3 sequence: CASTGRTMNTEAFF. The CDR3 nucleotides are TGTGCCTCGACAGGACGGACCATGAACACTGAAGCTTTCTTT. Full variable domain (remainder filled in from reference TRBV19 and TRBJ1-1): DGGITQSPKYLFRKEGQNVTLSCEQNLNHDAMYWYRQDPGQGLRLIYYSQIVNDFQKGDIAEGYSVSREKKESFPLTVTSAQKNPTAFYLCASTGRTMNTEAFFGQGTRLTVV.

The rearrangement links TRBV5-6 to TRBJ2-5; 7 bases are a match to TRBD2. Germline values: CDR1 SGHDT, CDR2 YYEEEE. This CDR3 region has 17 residues. The V and J ends lost 0 bases and 4 bases, in that order; junction bases with no gene match: 12. Written as DNA, the CDR3 is TGTGCCAGCAGCTTGGGGTCTAGCGGACGAAGAAGAGAGACCCAGTACTTC. Its protein product is CASSLGSSGRRRETQYF. Using reference TRBV5-6 and TRBJ2-5 for the parts outside the CDR3, the full variable domain is DAGVTQSPTHLIKTRGQQVTLRCSPKSGHDTVSWYQQALGQGPQFIFQYYEEEERQRGNFPDRFSGHQFPNYSSELNVNALLLGDSALYLCASSLGSSGRRRETQYFGPGTRLLVL.

The chain couples TRBV7-2 to TRBJ1-2, with D perhaps TRBD1 (6 bases). V was pared by 4 bases and J by 0 bases, with 12 bases between. Germline V CDR1 and CDR2: SGHTA, FQGNSA. There are 15 residues in the CDR3. In nucleotides, the CDR3 is TGTGCCAGCAGCTACCTGGACAGACCTAACTATGGCTACACCTTC. Its protein is CASSYLDRPNYGYTF.

The J gene is TRBJ2-7, the V gene TRBV7-9; the D gene is possibly TRBD1 (7 bases). Germline V gene lookup returns CDR1 SEHNR and CDR2 FQNEAQ (reference sequence). The CDR3 sequence is 13 residues long. V was clipped by 4 bases and J by 3 bases, with 10 bases between them. The CDR3 coding sequence is TGTGCCAGCAGCTCGCGGGACAGCTACGAGCAGTACTTC. It yields the protein CASSSRDSYEQYF.

This clone was detected only once. The J gene is TRBJ1-1, the V gene TRBV2; TRBD1 agrees at 9 bases. The J segment lost 1 base and the V segment lost 6 bases, leaving 3 bases of the junction unmatched. CDR3 length: 14 amino acids. Germline assignment: CDR1 SNHLY and CDR2 FYNNEI. CDR3 region: CASRETGGNTEAFF. Here the CDR3 DNA reads TGTGCCAGCAGGGAGACAGGGGGGAACACTGAAGCTTTCTTT.

V is TRBV7-9 and J is TRBJ2-2, with TRBD2 matching 10 bases. The CDR3 covers 15 residues. With V trimmed by 2 bases and J by 6 bases, 3 bases remained unmatched. The germline gives CDR1 SEHNR, CDR2 FQNEAQ (reference sequence). The CDR3 loop reads CASSLTSGKSGELFF. CDR3 in DNA: TGTGCCAGCAGCTTAACTAGCGGGAAGTCCGGGGAGCTGTTTTTT.

This rearrangement joins TRBV30 to TRBJ2-3; 13 nucleotides align to TRBD2. The CDR3 length is 15 residues. Germline CDR1 GTSNPN, CDR2 SVGIG (reference sequence). Trimming at V came to 1 base and at J to 5 bases, leaving 3 bases not matched to a gene. The CDR3 reads CAWSAGTSGVDTQYF. CDR3 nucleotide sequence: TGTGCCTGGAGTGCAGGGACTAGCGGGGTAGATACGCAGTATTTT. The variable domain in full, with the rest retrieved from reference TRBV30 and TRBJ2-3, is SQTIHQWPATLVQPVGSPLSLECTVEGTSNPNLYWYRQAAGRGLQLLFYSVGIGQISSEVPQNLSASRPQDRQFILSSKKLLLSDSGFYLCAWSAGTSGVDTQYFGPGTRLTVL.